This T cell receptor beta chain was captured in a study of blood T cell repertoires in COVID-19 (dated by TCRdb to about 2020). At the level of the whole study: Samples covering the acute and convalescent phases of COVID-19 were provided by collaborators in the United States, Italy and Spain. Subjects who had been exposed to COVID-19, were actively infected with it, or had recovered from it provided the deeply sampled blood TCRbeta repertoires that made up the dataset. The repertoires were released in a freely available public database meant as a resource for research on the immune response to SARS-CoV-2. The prospective study material was composed of cDNA or gDNA derived from T cells, B-cell-depleted T cells, or PBMCs. HLA class I and class II types, where available, came from metadata supplied by the sample provider rather than from assay-based typing. Nearly every sample came with metadata listing a de-identified subject ID, COVID-19 status, age in years and sex. Samples were obtained from the ongoing ImmuneRACE study (first 160 participants) and from 1,254 subjects provided by 6 global collaborators.

What the study reported, not specific to this receptor: The amount of clinical and demographic metadata varied by source and participant and was provided uncurated.

V lost 6 bases and J lost 9 bases; the stretch between them is 12 bases long. CDR1 and CDR2, looked up from the germline V gene (reference sequence), are SEHNR and FQNEAQ. Inclusive of the bounding cysteine and phenylalanine, the CDR3 is 13 residues long. Here the CDR3 DNA is all that survives: 39 bases in frame from base 1. The count of this clone is one. The antigen it binds to is not known. One base away there is no much larger clone; base qualities are not given. TCRbeta CDR3 regions were amplified from genomic DNA by means of the immunoSEQ Assay, a bias-controlled multiplex PCR. Turning to the authors' computational methods: Nucleated cell counts per sample were estimated from amplification of reference gene primers within the assay. To quantify the absolute abundance of each unique TCRbeta CDR3 rearrangement, sequence reads were collapsed and filtered. For each sample, productive Simpson clonality was calculated by taking the square root of Simpson's diversity index across productive rearrangements. The source is immuneACCESS, and TCRdb retained only in-frame sequences with V and J called. Part of the clones is not carried over; for the studies checked, unresolved V genes explain less than half of this, and the remainder is unexplained. V, J and clone size are taken as reported in that table, and D and trimming were inferred from the DNA itself. The sample table lists roughly 140,000 clones, roughly 88% of them with a count of one. The top ten constitute less than 2% of the sample.

Collaborating institutions collected whole blood in K2EDTA tubes following their own protocols. For TCRbeta analysis, collaborators shipped samples in one of three forms: frozen whole blood, isolated PBMCs, or DNA extracted from either of those sample types. The chain was built from TRBV7-9 and TRBJ1-6, with no confidently assigned D gene. Sequencing input: peripheral blood. This clonotype was sampled from a woman in her 50s with acute or convalescent COVID-19. The sequenced DNA is TGTGCCAGCAGACAAAGCGGGTCTTCACCCCTCCACTTT. Its protein is CASRQSGSSPLHF.